The clone carrying this TCR beta chain has a count of ten or more. As yet, its antigen is unknown. Each TCR beta library was made by quantitative 5'-RACE that incorporated molecular barcodes. MiXCR, run by TCRdb on the 5' RACE reads, gives a single entry per CDR3 protein. The sample records more than 400,000 distinct CDR3 sequences, about 5.2% being singletons. CDR3 size: 15 residues. The germline V gene encodes CDR1 MNHEY and CDR2 SVGEGT. The V and J ends lost 0 bases and 1 base respectively, with 10 bases between them. The data are from a study of CD8 T cells in ankylosing spondylitis. Study results and limitations: Certain motif variants had earlier appeared in reactive arthritis synovial fluid and blood. According to the report, clones linked to the disease were significantly enriched in matched synovial fluid samples taken from ankylosing spondylitis patients. Within ankylosing spondylitis blood, a TCR beta motif made up of under 10 highly homologous variants appeared to be characteristic. Disease-linked clones had a CD8+ phenotype and relatively low frequency in peripheral blood.

The chain employs TRBV6-2 or TRBV6-3 and TRBJ2-7, with TRBD2 as a possible D gene (6 bases). Sequenced: blood, either unsorted or a sorted T cell fraction (not recorded which). This clonotype was sampled from a male donor with ankylosing spondylitis. This CDR3 is CASSYSLAVSYEQYF. The CDR3 nucleotides are TGTGCCAGCAGTTACTCATTAGCGGTATCCTACGAGCAGTACTTC.